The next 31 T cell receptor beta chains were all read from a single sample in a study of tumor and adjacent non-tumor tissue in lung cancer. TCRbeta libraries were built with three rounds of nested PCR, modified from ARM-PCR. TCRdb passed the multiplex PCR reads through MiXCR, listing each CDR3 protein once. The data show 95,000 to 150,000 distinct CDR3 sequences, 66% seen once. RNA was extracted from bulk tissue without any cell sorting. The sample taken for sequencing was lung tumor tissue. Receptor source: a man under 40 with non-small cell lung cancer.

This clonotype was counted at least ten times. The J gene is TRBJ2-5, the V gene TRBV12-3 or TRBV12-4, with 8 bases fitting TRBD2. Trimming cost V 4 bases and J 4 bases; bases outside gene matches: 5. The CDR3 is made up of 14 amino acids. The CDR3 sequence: CASSSGLARETQYF. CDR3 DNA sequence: TGTGCCAGCAGTTCCGGACTAGCCCGAGAGACCCAGTACTTC.

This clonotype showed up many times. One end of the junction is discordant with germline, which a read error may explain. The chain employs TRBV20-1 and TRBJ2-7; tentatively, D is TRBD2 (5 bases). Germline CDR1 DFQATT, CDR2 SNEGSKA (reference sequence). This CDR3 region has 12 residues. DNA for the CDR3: TGCAGTGCCAGAGGGAACCAATACGAGCAGTACTTC. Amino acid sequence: CSARGNQYEQYF.

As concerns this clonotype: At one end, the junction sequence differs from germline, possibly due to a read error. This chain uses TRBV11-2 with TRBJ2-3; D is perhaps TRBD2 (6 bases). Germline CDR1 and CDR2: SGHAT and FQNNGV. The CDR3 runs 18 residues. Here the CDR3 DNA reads TGTGCCAGCAGCCTGGGAGATGATCAGCCCGGGAGAGTAGATACACAGTATTTT. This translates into CASSLGDDQPGRVDTQYF.

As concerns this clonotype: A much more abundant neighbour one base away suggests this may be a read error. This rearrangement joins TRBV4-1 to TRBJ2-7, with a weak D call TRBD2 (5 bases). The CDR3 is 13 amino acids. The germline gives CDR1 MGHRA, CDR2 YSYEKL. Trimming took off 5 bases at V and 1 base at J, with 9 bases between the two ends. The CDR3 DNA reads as TGCGCCAGCAGCTACGGGAAGTCCTACGAGCAGTACTTC. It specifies CASSYGKSYEQYF.

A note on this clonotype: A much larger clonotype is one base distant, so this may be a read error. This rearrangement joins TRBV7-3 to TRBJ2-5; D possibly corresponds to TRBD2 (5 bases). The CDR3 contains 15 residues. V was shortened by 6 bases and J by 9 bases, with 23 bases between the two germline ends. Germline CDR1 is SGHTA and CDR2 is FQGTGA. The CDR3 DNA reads TGTGCCAGCAGTCAGGACCGCACCCCGGGGAGACCCCAGTACTTC. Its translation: CASSQDRTPGRPQYF.

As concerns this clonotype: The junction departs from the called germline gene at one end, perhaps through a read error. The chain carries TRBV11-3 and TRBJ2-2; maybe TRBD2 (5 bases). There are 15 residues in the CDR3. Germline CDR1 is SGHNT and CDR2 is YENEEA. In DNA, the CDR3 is TGTGCCAGCAGCTTATTAGCGTCGAACACCGGGAAGCTGTTTTTT. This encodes CASSLLASNTGKLFF.

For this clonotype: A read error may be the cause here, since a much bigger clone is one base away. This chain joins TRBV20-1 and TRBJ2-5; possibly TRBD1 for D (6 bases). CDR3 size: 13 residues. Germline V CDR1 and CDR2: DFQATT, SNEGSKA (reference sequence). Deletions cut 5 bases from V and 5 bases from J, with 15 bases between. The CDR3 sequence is CSAGRADRETQYF. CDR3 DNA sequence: TGCAGTGCTGGCCGGGCAGACAGGGAGACCCAGTACTTC.

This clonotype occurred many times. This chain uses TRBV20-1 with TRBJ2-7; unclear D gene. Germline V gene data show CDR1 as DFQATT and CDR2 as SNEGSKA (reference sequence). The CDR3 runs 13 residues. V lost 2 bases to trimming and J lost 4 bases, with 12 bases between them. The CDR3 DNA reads TGCAGTGCTAGATTCCCGGACGGTTACGAGCAGTACTTC. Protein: CSARFPDGYEQYF.

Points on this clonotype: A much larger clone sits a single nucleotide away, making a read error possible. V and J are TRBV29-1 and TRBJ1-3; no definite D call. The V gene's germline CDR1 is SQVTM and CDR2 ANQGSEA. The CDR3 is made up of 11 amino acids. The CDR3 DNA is TGCAGCGTTGTATCTGGAAACACCACATATTTT. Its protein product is CSVVSGNTTYF.

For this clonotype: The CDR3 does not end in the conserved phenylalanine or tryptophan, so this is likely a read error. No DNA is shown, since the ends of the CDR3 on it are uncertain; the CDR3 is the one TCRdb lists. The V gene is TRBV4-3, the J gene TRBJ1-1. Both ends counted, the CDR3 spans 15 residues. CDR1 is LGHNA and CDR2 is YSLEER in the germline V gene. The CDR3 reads CASSPIVRSPTEAFS.

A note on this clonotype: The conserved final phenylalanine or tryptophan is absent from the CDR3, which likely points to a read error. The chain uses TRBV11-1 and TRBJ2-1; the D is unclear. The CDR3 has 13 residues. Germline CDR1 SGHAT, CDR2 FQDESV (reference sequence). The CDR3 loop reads CASSLLGYNEQFS. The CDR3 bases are TGTGCCAGTAGCTTATTGGGTTACAATGAGCAGTTCTCC.

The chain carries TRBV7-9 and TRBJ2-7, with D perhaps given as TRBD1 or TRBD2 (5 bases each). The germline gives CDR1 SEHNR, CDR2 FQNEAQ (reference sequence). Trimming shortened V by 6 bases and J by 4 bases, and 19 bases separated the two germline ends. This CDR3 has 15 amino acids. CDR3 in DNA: TGTGCCAGCAGTATGGGACCAGGGATTAGTTACGAGCAGTACTTC. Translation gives CASSMGPGISYEQYF.

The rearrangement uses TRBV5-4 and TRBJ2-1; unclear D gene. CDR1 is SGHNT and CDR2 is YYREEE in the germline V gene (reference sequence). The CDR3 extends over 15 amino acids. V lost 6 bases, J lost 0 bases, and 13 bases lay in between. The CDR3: CASTQSRRSYNEQFF. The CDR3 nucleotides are TGTGCCAGCACCCAAAGCAGACGCTCCTACAATGAGCAGTTCTTC.

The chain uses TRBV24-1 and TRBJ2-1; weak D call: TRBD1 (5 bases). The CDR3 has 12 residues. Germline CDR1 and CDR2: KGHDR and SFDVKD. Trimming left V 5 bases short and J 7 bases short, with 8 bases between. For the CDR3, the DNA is TGTGCCACCAGTGTGGGGCAGAATGAGCAGTTCTTC. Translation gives CATSVGQNEQFF.

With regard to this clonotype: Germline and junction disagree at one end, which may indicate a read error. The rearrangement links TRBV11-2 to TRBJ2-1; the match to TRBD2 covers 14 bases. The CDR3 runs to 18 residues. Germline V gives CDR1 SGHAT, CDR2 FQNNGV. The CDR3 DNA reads TGTGCCGGCAGCTTGCGACTAGCGGGAGGGAACTCCTACAATGAGCAGTTCTTC. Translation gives CAGSLRLAGGNSYNEQFF.

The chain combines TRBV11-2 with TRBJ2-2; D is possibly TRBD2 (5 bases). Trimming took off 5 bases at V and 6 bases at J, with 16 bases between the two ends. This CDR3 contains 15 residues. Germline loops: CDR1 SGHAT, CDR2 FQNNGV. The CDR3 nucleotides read TGTGCCAGCAGCCTTAGCGTGAGTAACGCCGGGGAGCTGTTTTTT. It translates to CASSLSVSNAGELFF.

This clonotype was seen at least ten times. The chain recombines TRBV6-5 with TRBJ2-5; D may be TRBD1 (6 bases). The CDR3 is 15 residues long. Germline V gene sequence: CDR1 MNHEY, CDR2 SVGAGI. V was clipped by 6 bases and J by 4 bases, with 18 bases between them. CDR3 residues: CASRGTGTSGETQYF. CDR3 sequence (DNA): TGTGCCAGCAGGGGGACCGGGACAAGTGGAGAGACCCAGTACTTC.

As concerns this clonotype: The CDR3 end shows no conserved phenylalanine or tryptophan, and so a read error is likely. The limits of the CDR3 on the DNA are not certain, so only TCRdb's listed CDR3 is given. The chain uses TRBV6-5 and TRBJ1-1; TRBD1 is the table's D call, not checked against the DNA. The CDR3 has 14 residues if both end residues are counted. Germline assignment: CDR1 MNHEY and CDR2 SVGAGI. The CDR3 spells CASSSQNLQGVVFS.

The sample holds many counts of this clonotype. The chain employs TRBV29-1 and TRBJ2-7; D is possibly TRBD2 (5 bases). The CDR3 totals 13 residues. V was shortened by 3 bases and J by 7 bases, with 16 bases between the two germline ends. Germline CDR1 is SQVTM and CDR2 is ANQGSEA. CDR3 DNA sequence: TGCAGCGTTGATTCGGGATCTACGCTGGAGCAGTACTTC. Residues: CSVDSGSTLEQYF.

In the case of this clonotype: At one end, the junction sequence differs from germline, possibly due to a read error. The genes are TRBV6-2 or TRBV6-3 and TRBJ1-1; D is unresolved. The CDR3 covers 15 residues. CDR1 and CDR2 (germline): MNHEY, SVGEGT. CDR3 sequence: CASSYDGHMNTEAFF. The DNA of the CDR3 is TGTGCCAGTAGTTACGATGGCCACATGAACACTGAAGCTTTCTTT.

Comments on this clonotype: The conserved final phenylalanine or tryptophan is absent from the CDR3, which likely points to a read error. The CDR3 DNA is TGCGCCAGCAGCCAAGATCACCAGGGACTCATTCAGTACTTA. This sequence encodes CASSQDHQGLIQYL. The V and J genes are TRBV4-1 and TRBJ2-4; possibly TRBD2 for D (6 bases). The CDR3 has 14 amino acids. Germline lookup yields CDR1 MGHRA and CDR2 YSYEKL. V was clipped by 0 bases and J by 9 bases, with 12 bases between them.

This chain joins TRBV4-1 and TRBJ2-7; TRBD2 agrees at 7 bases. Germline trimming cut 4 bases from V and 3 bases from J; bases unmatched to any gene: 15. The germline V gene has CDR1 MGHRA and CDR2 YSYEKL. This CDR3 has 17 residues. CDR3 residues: CASSPLYRIGRVYEQYF. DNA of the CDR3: TGCGCCAGCAGCCCTTTATATCGGATAGGGAGGGTCTACGAGCAGTACTTC.

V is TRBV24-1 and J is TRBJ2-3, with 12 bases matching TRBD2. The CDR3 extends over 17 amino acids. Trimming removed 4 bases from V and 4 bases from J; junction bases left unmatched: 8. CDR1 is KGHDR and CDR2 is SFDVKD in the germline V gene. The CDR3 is CATSELTSGRTADTQYF. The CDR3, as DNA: TGTGCCACCAGTGAGTTGACTAGCGGGAGAACGGCAGATACGCAGTATTTT.

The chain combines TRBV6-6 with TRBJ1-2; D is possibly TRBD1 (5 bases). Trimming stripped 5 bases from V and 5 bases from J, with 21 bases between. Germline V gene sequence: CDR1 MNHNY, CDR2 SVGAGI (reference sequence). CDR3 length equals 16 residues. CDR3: CASSKGTTGTAYGYTF. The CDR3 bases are TGTGCCAGCAGTAAAGGGACCACCGGGACCGCTTATGGCTACACCTTC.

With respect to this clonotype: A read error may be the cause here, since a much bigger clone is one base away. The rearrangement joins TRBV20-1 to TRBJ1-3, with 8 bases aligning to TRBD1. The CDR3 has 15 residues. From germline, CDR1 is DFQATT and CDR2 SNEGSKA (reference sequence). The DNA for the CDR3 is TGCAGTACTAGAAACATACAGGGGGATGGAAACACCATATATTTT. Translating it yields CSTRNIQGDGNTIYF.

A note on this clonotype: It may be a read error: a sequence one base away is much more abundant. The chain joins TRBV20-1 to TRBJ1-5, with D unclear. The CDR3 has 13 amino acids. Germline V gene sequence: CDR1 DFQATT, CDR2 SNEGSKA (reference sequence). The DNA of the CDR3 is TGCAGTGCTAGCCCTGGGGTTGGTCAGCCCCAGCGTTTT. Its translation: CSASPGVGQPQRF.

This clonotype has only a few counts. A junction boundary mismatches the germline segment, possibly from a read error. The CDR3 nucleotides read TGTGTCAGCAGTTCCCCGGGACAGGGAAACTACGAGCAGTACTTC. This sequence encodes CVSSSPGQGNYEQYF. The chain recombines TRBV6-2 or TRBV6-3 with TRBJ2-7; 9 nucleotides agree with TRBD1. Germline-derived CDR1 and CDR2 are MNHEY and SVGEGT. The CDR3 contains 15 residues.

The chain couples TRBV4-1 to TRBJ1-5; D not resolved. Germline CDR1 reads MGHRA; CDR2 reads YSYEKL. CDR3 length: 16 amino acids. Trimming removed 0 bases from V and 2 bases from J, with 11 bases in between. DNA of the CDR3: TGCGCCAGCAGCCAAGATTTAGGATACCGCAATCAGCCCCAGCATTTT. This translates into CASSQDLGYRNQPQHF.

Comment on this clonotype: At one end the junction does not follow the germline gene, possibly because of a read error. The chain's CDR3 is CDSSNRVGYQETQYF. The CDR3 DNA sequence: TGTGACAGCAGCAACAGGGTCGGGTACCAAGAGACCCAGTACTTC. The chain uses TRBV5-5 and TRBJ2-5; a weak D match, TRBD1 (6 bases). Per germline, CDR1 SGHKS and CDR2 YYEKEE (reference sequence). This CDR3 is built from 15 residues. Together with reference TRBV5-5 and TRBJ2-5, the CDR3 gives the full variable domain: DAGVTQSPTHLIKTRGQQVTLRCSPISGHKSVSWYQQVLGQGPQFIFQYYEKEERGRGNFPDRFSARQFPNYSSELNVNALLLGDSALYLCDSSNRVGYQETQYFGPGTRLLVL.

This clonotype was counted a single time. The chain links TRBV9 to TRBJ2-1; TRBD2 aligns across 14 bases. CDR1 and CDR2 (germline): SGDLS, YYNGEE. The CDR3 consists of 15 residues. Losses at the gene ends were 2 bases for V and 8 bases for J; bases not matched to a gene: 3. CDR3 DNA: TGTGCCAGCAGCGTGGGGACTAGCGGGGGAGATGAGCAGTTCTTC. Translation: CASSVGTSGGDEQFF.

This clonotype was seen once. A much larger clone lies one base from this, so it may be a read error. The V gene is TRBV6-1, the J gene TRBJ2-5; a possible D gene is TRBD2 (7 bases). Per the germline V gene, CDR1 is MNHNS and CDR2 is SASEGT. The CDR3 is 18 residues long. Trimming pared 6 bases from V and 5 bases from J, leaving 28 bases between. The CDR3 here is CASSRTPGQAGYRETQYF. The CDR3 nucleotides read TGTGCCAGCAGCCGGACCCCGGGACAAGCGGGATATCGTGAGACCCAGTACTTC.